Listed below are T cell receptor beta chains from one sample, sequenced in a study of T cell responses to AZD1222 COVID-19 vaccine. Repertoires were generated with immunoSEQ multiplex PCR, while TCRdb's copy carries only in-frame clones and drops some. The repertoire holds approximately 35,000 clones, with approximately 90% as singletons. The sample in question was peripheral blood, obtained 28 days after the second AZD1222 dose. The receptors were gathered from an adult who received the AZD1222 COVID-19 vaccine. Each CDR3 is given with its conserved first and last residue.

v_call	j_call	cdr3_aa
TRBV2	TRBJ1-3	CASERIARSGNTIYF
TRBV27	TRBJ1-4	CASRSGTTNEKLFF
TRBV7-3	TRBJ2-2	CASSLGATNTGELFF
TRBV4-2	TRBJ2-1	CASSQRGTSGTSYNEQFF
TRBV27	TRBJ2-1	CASSLSSGFYLGEQFF
TRBV27	TRBJ2-4	CASSLLNAEQGASGRASRRLETF
TRBV5-1	TRBJ2-1	CASSLVADEQFF
TRBV10-3	TRBJ1-2	CAISRTGGEDGYTF
TRBV5-4	TRBJ2-7	CASTVSGNVYEQYF
TRBV5-1	TRBJ2-3	CASSLSPPDTQYF
TRBV5-1	TRBJ2-2	CASTPELAAAGELFF
TRBV27	TRBJ1-2	CASSITGTSQSYTF
TRBV6-5	TRBJ1-5	CASSPLQLPAHF
TRBV20-1	TRBJ1-2	CSARVSQSYTF
TRBV6-1	TRBJ2-1	CASSVVGTSGRYNEQFF
TRBV3-1/TRBV3-2	TRBJ1-1	CASSPRDRSEAFF
TRBV10-3	TRBJ1-2	CATSFGGGSYGYTF
TRBV7-9	TRBJ2-7	CASSPVEGKYF
TRBV5-5	TRBJ2-1	CASSLVYNEQFF
TRBV10-1	TRBJ1-1	CARQNTEAFF
TRBV6-5	TRBJ2-2	CASTGLAGVDGELFF
TRBV6-5	TRBJ2-1	CASRHLSGEQFF
TRBV27	TRBJ2-3	CASSLFGTDYEQITDTQYF
TRBV30	TRBJ1-6	CAWTLYRDSPLHF
TRBV20-1	TRBJ2-1	CSAKSHNEQFF
TRBV5-8	TRBJ2-2	CASSLVTETGELFF
TRBV11-3	TRBJ2-2	CASSPRAGELFF
TRBV5-6	TRBJ1-6	CASSFAGGSYNSPLHF
TRBV13	TRBJ2-4	CASSLRGPQNIQYF
TRBV7-9	TRBJ2-7	CASSFWDSVYEQYF
TRBV7-9	TRBJ1-6	CASSLGGGPSNNSPLHF
TRBV5-5	TRBJ2-1	CASSRMLADNEQFF
TRBV7-8	TRBJ2-7	CASSPRDRGTVGAYEQYF
TRBV5-8	TRBJ2-2	CASSLLGADTGELFF
TRBV30	TRBJ2-1	CAWVRLDYYNEQFF
TRBV11-2	TRBJ1-1	CASSPFPWDTLNTEAFF
TRBV2	TRBJ1-6	CASSDRGPRDNSPLHF
TRBV3-1/TRBV3-2	TRBJ2-7	CASSLTGGGYEQYF
TRBV6-5	TRBJ1-6	CASRRTGGTFSPLHF
TRBV27	TRBJ2-1	CASSLSGGARNEQFF
TRBV30	TRBJ2-1	CAWTGTSFRNEQFF
TRBV7-9	TRBJ1-3	CASSLGTLGLSSGNTIYF
TRBV15	TRBJ1-1	CATSRLEGDGTEAFF
TRBV18	TRBJ2-1	CASSPGGGVDEQFF
TRBV14	TRBJ1-1	CASRWTGNTEAFF
TRBV5-1	TRBJ2-3	CASSPGLAGGGTQYF
TRBV5-4	TRBJ2-7	CASRIDRGTNEQYF
TRBV6-1	TRBJ1-1	CASSESLNTEAFF
TRBV7-2	TRBJ2-1	CASSFSVGSYNEQFF
TRBV28	TRBJ2-7	CASRAQGPASEQYF